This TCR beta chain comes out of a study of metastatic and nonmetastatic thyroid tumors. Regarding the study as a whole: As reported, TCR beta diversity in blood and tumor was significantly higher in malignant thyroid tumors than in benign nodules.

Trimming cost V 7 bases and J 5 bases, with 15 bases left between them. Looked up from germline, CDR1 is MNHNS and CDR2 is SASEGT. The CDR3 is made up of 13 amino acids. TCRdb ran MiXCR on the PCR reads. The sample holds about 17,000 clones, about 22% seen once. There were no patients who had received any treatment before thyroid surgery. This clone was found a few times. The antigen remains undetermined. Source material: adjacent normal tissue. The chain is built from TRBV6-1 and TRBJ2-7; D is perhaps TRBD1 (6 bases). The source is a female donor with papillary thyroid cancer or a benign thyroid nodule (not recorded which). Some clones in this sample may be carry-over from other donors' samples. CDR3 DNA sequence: TGTGCCAGCACCGGGACATGTTTGGACGAGCAGTACTTC. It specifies CASTGTCLDEQYF.